Listed here is a single T cell receptor (beta chain). Its specificity is unknown. Libraries were prepared by immunoSEQ multiplex PCR; TCRdb keeps only in-frame clonotypes and omits some of them. The sample gives approximately 80,000 clones, about nine tenths of which show up once; roughly a fifth is in the top ten. Every patient had relapsed following autologous stem cell transplantation, and cohorts differed in brentuximab vedotin exposure. These data come from a study of PD-1 blockade in classical Hodgkin lymphoma. Overall study context: Once every 2 weeks, patients received intravenous nivolumab at 3 mg/kg. Broader study findings: In CD4+ cells, TCR diversity went up significantly by C4D1, but in CD8+ cells it did not. Before treatment, complete responders showed about the same diversity as newly diagnosed patients. Causes of the repertoire differences remain undefined, possibly disease activity or prior therapy.

The V end lost 3 bases, the J end lost 0 bases, and 6 bases lay between the germline ends. Germline V gives CDR1 SGHDT, CDR2 YYEEEE. There are 13 residues in the CDR3. The sequences come from peripheral blood mononuclear cells (PBMCs), collected at baseline. The sequence derives from a human donor with classical Hodgkin lymphoma. This rearrangement joins TRBV5-6 to TRBJ1-2; no clear D. The CDR3 reads CASSSRTNYGYTF. The CDR3, as DNA: TGTGCCAGCAGCTCCCGAACTAACTATGGCTACACCTTC. The whole variable domain, filled in from reference TRBV5-6 and TRBJ1-2, reads DAGVTQSPTHLIKTRGQQVTLRCSPKSGHDTVSWYQQALGQGPQFIFQYYEEEERQRGNFPDRFSGHQFPNYSSELNVNALLLGDSALYLCASSSRTNYGYTFGSGTRLTVV.